This passage covers 5 T cell receptor beta chains from one sample sequenced in a study of radiation and T cells in renal cell carcinoma. Assay: immunoSEQ multiplex PCR; the TCRdb copy retains only in-frame clones and omits some. The table shows 150,000 to 200,000 clones, with 88% occurring only once. Stated time point: blood 4 weeks post-SBRT, at nephrectomy. The treatment here: 15 Gy SBRT to primary tumor, nephrectomy 4 weeks later. The sample consisted of blood, taken from a patient whose treatment included radiotherapy and nephrectomy. These TCRs come from a woman between 45 and 65 years old with renal cell carcinoma.

This chain connects TRBV25-1 to TRBJ1-6; D is unresolved. The CDR3 consists of 13 residues. Trimming removed 1 base at V and 6 bases at J, with 4 bases between. Germline V gene sequence: CDR1 MGHDK, CDR2 SYGVNS. The CDR3 DNA reads as TGTGCCAGCAGTGAATGGGGTAATTCACCCCTCCACTTT. It codes for CASSEWGNSPLHF.

This sequence joins TRBV4-3 and TRBJ2-2; D ambiguous. The CDR3 contains 17 residues. Trimming took off 2 bases at V and 1 base at J, with 14 bases between the two ends. Germline assignment: CDR1 LGHNA and CDR2 YSLEER. The CDR3 nucleotides are TGCGCCAGCAGCCAAACCGTCGTGCGAGTGAACACCGGGGAGCTGTTTTTT. It is translated as CASSQTVVRVNTGELFF.

V is TRBV20-1 and J is TRBJ2-7; no reliable D call. Trimming removed 5 bases from V and 4 bases from J, with 9 bases in between. The CDR3 totals 11 residues. Germline lookup yields CDR1 DFQATT and CDR2 SNEGSKA (reference sequence). DNA for the CDR3: TGCAGTGCTTCGGACGGGTACGAGCAGTACTTC. Its translation is CSASDGYEQYF.

This chain joins TRBV13 and TRBJ1-4; no firm D call. The V gene's germline CDR1 is PRHDT and CDR2 FYEKMQ (reference sequence). Between the trimmed V and J ends, which lost 3 bases and 8 bases, there was a span of 13 bases. This CDR3 has 14 residues. The CDR3 bases are TGTGCCAGCAGCTTCCGGGCCTCTATGGAAAAACTGTTTTTT. Protein: CASSFRASMEKLFF.

The rearrangement joins TRBV18 to TRBJ1-2, with a possible D match to TRBD1 (6 bases). Germline CDR1 and CDR2: KGHSH and LQKENI. V lost 2 bases, J lost 8 bases, and 15 bases lay in between. The CDR3 sequence is 14 residues long. CDR3 residues: CASSPEQGRWGYTF. In DNA form, the CDR3 reads TGTGCCAGCTCACCAGAACAGGGCAGGTGGGGCTACACCTTC.